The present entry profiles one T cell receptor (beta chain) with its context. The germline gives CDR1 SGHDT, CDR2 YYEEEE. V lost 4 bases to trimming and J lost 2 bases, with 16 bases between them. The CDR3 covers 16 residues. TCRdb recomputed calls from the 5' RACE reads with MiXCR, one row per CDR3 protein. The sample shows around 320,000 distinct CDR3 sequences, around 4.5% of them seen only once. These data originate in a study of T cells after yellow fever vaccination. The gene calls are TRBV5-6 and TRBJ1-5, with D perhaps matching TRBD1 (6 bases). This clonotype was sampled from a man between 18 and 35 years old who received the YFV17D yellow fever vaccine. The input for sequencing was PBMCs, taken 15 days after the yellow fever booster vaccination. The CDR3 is CASSLQGAWGNQPQHF. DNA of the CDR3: TGTGCCAGCAGCCTACAGGGAGCGTGGGGCAATCAGCCCCAGCATTTT.